The text below deals with one T cell receptor (beta chain). Its antigen is still unknown. The V end lost 5 bases, the J end lost 0 bases, and 11 bases lay between the germline ends. The CDR3 runs to 14 residues. Per the germline V gene, CDR1 is MDHEN and CDR2 is SYDVKM. Libraries were prepared by immunoSEQ multiplex PCR; TCRdb keeps only in-frame clonotypes and omits some of them. The sample lists under 150,000 clones, 65% to 85% seen once, with less than 8.5% in the top ten. This sample is drawn from a study of cytotoxic CD8 clonotypes in ibrutinib-treated CLL. Study results and limitations: The study found clonality rose at ibrutinib response, then fell toward baseline at progression.

The sample in question was PBMCs, obtained after 36 months of ibrutinib treatment. The chain employs TRBV28 and TRBJ2-7; no definite D call. The clonotype was recovered from a human donor with chronic lymphocytic leukemia. In DNA, the CDR3 is TGTGCCAGCAGTAATCCGGCAAACTCCTACGAGCAGTACTTC. Translated: CASSNPANSYEQYF. Full variable domain (rest looked up from reference TRBV28 and TRBJ2-7): DVKVTQSSRYLVKRTGEKVFLECVQDMDHENMFWYRQDPGLGLRLIYFSYDVKMKEKGDIPEGYSVSREKKERFSLILESASTNQTSMYLCASSNPANSYEQYFGPGTRLTVT.